This entry concerns a single TCR beta chain. In the source study's methods: The assay estimated nucleated cells by amplifying reference gene primers. Measured with immunoSEQ multiplex PCR; TCRdb has only the in-frame clones, and not every one. That table furnishes V, J and clone size, whereas the DNA furnished D and trimming. The sample carries around 340,000 clones, roughly nine tenths recorded once. This record belongs to a study of blood T cell repertoires in COVID-19. Study as a whole: Sites across the United States, Italy and Spain contributed samples from acute and convalescent COVID-19. Sources were T cells, B-cell-depleted T cells, or PBMCs; the material itself was cDNA or gDNA.

Followed longitudinally, the Seattle patients had been enrolled during active infection. V was cut by 6 bases and J by 7 bases, with 21 bases left in between. This CDR3 has 15 amino acids. Germline V gene lookup returns CDR1 SNHLY and CDR2 FYNNEI. V usage is TRBV2 and J usage is TRBJ1-1; tentatively, D is TRBD1 (5 bases). Sequencing used peripheral blood. The receptor was derived from a woman aged 60 to 75 with COVID-19, enrolled during active disease. The CDR3 DNA follows: TGTGCCAGCAGGGTGGGCGGGGAAGCCGGGGGTGAAGCTTTCTTT. This gives the protein CASRVGGEAGGEAFF.